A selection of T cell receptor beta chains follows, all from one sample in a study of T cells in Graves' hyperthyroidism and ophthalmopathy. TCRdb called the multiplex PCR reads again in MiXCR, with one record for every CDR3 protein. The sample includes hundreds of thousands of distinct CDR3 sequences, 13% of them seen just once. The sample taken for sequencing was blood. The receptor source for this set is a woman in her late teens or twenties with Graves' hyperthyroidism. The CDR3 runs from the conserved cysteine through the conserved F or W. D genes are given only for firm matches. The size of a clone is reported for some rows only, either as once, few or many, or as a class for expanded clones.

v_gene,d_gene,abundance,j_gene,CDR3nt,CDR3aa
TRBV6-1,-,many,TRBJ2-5,TGTGCCAGCAGGGGGGGGGCTGAAAAAGAGACCCAGTACTTC,CASRGGAEKETQYF
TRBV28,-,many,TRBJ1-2,TGTGCCAGCAGTCCCCGGACCGTGCACTGGAGCTATGGCTACACCTTC,CASSPRTVHWSYGYTF
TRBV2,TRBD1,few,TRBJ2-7,TGTGCCAGCCGTATTGCCCAGGGGGCCTACGAGCAGTACTTC,CASRIAQGAYEQYF
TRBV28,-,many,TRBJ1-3,TGTGCCAGCAGAACGACAGGCCGCGGAAACACCATATATTTT,CASRTTGRGNTIYF
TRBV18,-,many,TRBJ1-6,TGTGCCAGCTCACTGGCCGTGTGGGATTCACCCCTCCACTTT,CASSLAVWDSPLHF
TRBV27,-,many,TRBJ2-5,TGTGCCAGCAGTTACGCAACGCAAGAGACCCAGTACTTC,CASSYATQETQYF
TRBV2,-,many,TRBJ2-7,TGTGCCAGCAGTGAATTCCCCCCGCCAGGGGCATCCTACGAGCAGTACTTC,CASSEFPPPGASYEQYF
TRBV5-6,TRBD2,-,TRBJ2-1,TGTGCCAGCAGCTTGGTGGATCGGCTAGCGGGGGAGGGGTTCTTC,CASSLVDRLAGEGFF
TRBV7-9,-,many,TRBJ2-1,TGTGCCAGCAGCTTAGGGGATGGCAACTACAATGAGCAGTTCTTC,CASSLGDGNYNEQFF
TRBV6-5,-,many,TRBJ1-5,TGTGCCAGCAGTTACTCGACCCCGCATCATAGCAATCAGCCCCAGCATTTT,CASSYSTPHHSNQPQHF
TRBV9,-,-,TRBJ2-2,TGTGCCAGCAGCGCCGAGGGTTGGGACACCGGGGAGCTGTTTTTT,CASSAEGWDTGELFF
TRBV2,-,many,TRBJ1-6,TGTGCCAGCAGTCGATCCCCAGGTTTGGATTCACCCCTCCACTTT,CASSRSPGLDSPLHF
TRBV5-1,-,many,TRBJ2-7,TGCGCCAGCAGCTTGGTAGTCGGCTCAACCTACGAGCAGTACTTC,CASSLVVGSTYEQYF
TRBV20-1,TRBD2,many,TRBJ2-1,TGCAGTGCTAGGACTAGCGGGACCAATGAGCAGTTCTTC,CSARTSGTNEQFF
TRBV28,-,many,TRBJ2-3,TGTGCCAGCAGTTTAAGCAGGGCGGTGGATACGCAGTATTTT,CASSLSRAVDTQYF
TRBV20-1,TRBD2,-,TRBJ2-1,TGCAGTGTCCCGGGACTAGCGGATGCCCACAATGAGCAGTTCTTC,CSVPGLADAHNEQFF
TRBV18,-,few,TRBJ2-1,TGTGCCAGCTCGCCGGCCAGGGGGGACTCTGGCAATGAGCAGTTCTTC,CASSPARGDSGNEQFF
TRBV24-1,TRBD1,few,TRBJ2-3,TGTGCCACCAGTGATTTTGGGGACAGAGGCACAGATACGCAGTATTTT,CATSDFGDRGTDTQYF
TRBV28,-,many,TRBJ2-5,TGTGCCAGCAGCTCCGGAGCGGAAGGCCCCCCCTGGACCCAGTACTTC,CASSSGAEGPPWTQYF
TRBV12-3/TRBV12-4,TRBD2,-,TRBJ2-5,TGTGCCAGCAGTAGAGGAGGGGCTAGCGGGTCGTACCAAGAGACCCAGTACTTC,CASSRGGASGSYQETQYF
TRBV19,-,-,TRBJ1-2,TGTGCCACTAAGAAAACGCGTCACCAGCTAAAGGGCTACACCTTC,CATKKTRHQLKGYTF
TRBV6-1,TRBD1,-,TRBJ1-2,TGTGCCAGCGACGAACAGGGGGTCTATGGCTACACCTTC,CASDEQGVYGYTF
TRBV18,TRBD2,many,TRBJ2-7,TGTGCCAGCTCACCACCGTCGGGACTAGTGGGCGAGCAGTACTTC,CASSPPSGLVGEQYF
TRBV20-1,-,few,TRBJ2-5,TGCAGTGCTAGGATAGGGGGGGCCTCGTACTTC,CSARIGGASYF
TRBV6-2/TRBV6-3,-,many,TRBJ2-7,TGTGCCAGCAGTTACGTATTCCACGAGCAGTACTTC,CASSYVFHEQYF
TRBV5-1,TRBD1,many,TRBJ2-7,TGCGCCAGCAGCTTGGAAGGACAGGGTACCTACTACGAGCAGTACTTC,CASSLEGQGTYYEQYF
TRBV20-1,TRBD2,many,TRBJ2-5,TGCAGTGCTTTGACTAGCGGCCAAGAGACCCAGTACTTC,CSALTSGQETQYF
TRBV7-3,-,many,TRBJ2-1,TGTGCCAGCAGCTTAGGGGGATATGGCAATGAGCAGTTCTTC,CASSLGGYGNEQFF
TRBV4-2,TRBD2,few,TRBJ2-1,TGTGCCAGCAGCCATCTTCGGGAAGGCGGGAGGGCTACAATCAGCTCCTACAATGAGCAGTTCTTC,CASSHLREGGRATISSYNEQFF
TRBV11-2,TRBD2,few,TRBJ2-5,TGTGCCAGCAGCTTATCTGAACTAGCGGGGGTTGAGACCCAGTACTTC,CASSLSELAGVETQYF
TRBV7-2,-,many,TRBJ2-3,TGTGCCAGCAGCCAACTAGTTGGATCAGATACGCAGTATTTT,CASSQLVGSDTQYF
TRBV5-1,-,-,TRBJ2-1,TGCGCCAGCAGCCCAAATCCAGGGAAGCAGTTCTTC,CASSPNPGKQFF
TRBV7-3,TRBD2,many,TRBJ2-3,TGTGCCAGCAGCTTACGCGGGGGGTACACAGATACGCAGTATTTT,CASSLRGGYTDTQYF
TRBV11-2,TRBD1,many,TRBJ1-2,TGTGCCAGCAGCCCCGTAGGGGGCGAAGGCTATGGCTACACCTTC,CASSPVGGEGYGYTF
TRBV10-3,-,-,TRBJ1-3,TGTGCCATCACGGACAGCGATAGAAACACCATATATTTT,CAITDSDRNTIYF
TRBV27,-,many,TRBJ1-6,TGTGCCAGCAGTCTCTGGGAGGGTGATAATTCACCCCTCCACTTT,CASSLWEGDNSPLHF
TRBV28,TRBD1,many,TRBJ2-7,TGTGCCAGCAGTTTCATTGACAGGGGGAACGAGCAGTACTTC,CASSFIDRGNEQYF
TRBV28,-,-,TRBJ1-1,TGTGCCAGCGGTTCCTCGCCCAGGGATCTGAGCACTGAAGCTTTCTTT,CASGSSPRDLSTEAFF
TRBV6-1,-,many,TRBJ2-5,TGTGCCAGCAGTGAAGGCCAGCCCGGTCCGGAGACCCAGTACTTC,CASSEGQPGPETQYF
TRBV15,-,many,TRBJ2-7,TGTGCCACCAGCCAAGGGGGGAACCCCAGGGACGAGCAGTACTTC,CATSQGGNPRDEQYF
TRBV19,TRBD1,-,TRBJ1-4,TGTGCCAGTAACGACAGGGGATGGGATGAAAAACTGTTTTTT,CASNDRGWDEKLFF
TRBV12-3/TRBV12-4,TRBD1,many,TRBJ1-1,TGTGCCAGCACCTCACCCGGACAGGCGGGGACTGAAGCTTTCTTT,CASTSPGQAGTEAFF
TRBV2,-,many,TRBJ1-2,TGTGCCAGCAGTGAAGCGCGCGAGAGCTATGGCTACACCTTC,CASSEARESYGYTF
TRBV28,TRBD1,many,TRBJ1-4,TGTGCCAGCGGGACAGGGGCGCGGAATGAAAAACTGTTTTTT,CASGTGARNEKLFF
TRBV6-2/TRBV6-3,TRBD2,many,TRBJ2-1,TGTGCCAGCAGTCTATCGACTAGCGGGACGTTCAATGAGCAGTTCTTC,CASSLSTSGTFNEQFF
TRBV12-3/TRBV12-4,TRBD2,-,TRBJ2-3,TGTGCCAGCAGTCCGATACTAGCCGGGGGGACAGATACGCAGTATTTT,CASSPILAGGTDTQYF
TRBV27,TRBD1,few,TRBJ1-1,TGTGCCAGCAGCCCCACAGGGGTTGACACTGAAGCTTTCTTT,CASSPTGVDTEAFF
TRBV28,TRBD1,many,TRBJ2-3,TGTGCCACACAACTCCGGGACAGGTTCTTAGATACGCAGTATTTT,CATQLRDRFLDTQYF
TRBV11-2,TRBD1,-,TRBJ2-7,TGTGCCAGCAGCCTTAACAGGGGGCGTCGGGAGCAGTACTTC,CASSLNRGRREQYF
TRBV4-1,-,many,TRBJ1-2,TGCGCCAGCAGCCAAGGCAGCCATAACTATGGCTACACCTTC,CASSQGSHNYGYTF
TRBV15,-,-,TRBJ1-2,TGTGCCACCCACGACAGGCCAAGCTATGGCTACACCTTC,CATHDRPSYGYTF
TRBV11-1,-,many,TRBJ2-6,TGTGCCAGCAGCTTAGCTCAACCCTCTGGGGCCAACGTCCTGACTTTC,CASSLAQPSGANVLTF
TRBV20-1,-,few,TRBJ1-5,TGCAGTGTTAGACGGGTTGGCAATCAGCCCCAGCATTTT,CSVRRVGNQPQHF